The 15 T cell receptor beta chains below were found in one sample sequenced in a study of T-cell memory formation after mild COVID-19. TCRdb re-called the 5' RACE reads through MiXCR, storing one row per CDR3 protein. The table has around 110,000 distinct CDR3 sequences, 9.5% to 15% seen once. Sequences were obtained from PBMCs or a T cell subset sorted from them (not recorded which). Every receptor here comes from an adult woman who had mild COVID-19 (a few samples of this study predate the infection). Cell type and time point are not known.

This clonotype showed up just a few times. The chain carries TRBV11-2 and TRBJ1-1, with D unclear. CDR3 length equals 12 residues. V was shortened by 2 bases and J by 3 bases, with 4 bases between the two germline ends. Germline CDR1 is SGHAT and CDR2 is FQNNGV. In DNA, the CDR3 is TGTGCCAGCAGCTTACCCGACACTGAAGCTTTCTTT. It is translated as CASSLPDTEAFF. Complete variable domain (other parts from reference TRBV11-2 and TRBJ1-1): EAGVAQSPRYKIIEKRQSVAFWCNPISGHATLYWYQQILGQGPKLLIQFQNNGVVDDSQLPKDRFSAERLKGVDSTLKIQPAKLEDSAVYLCASSLPDTEAFFGQGTRLTVV.

This clonotype has ten or more counts. V usage is TRBV20-1 and J usage is TRBJ2-1; D may be TRBD1 (5 bases). Germline V gene sequence: CDR1 DFQATT, CDR2 SNEGSKA (reference sequence). The length of the CDR3 is 15 residues. The V end was cut by 5 bases, the J end by 0 bases, with 14 bases between. The CDR3 loop is CSAHSTVNSYNEQFF. The CDR3 DNA sequence: TGCAGTGCTCATTCGACAGTGAACTCCTACAATGAGCAGTTCTTC.

CDR3 loop: CASSPLGYTEAFF. For the CDR3, the DNA is TGTGCCAGCTCACCACTGGGGTACACTGAAGCTTTCTTT. This chain uses TRBV18 with TRBJ1-1; D uncertain. The length of the CDR3 is 13 residues. The V and J ends lost 1 base and 3 bases respectively, with 6 bases between them. The germline gives CDR1 KGHSH, CDR2 LQKENI.

This clonotype came up a few times. V and J are TRBV5-1 and TRBJ2-7; 11 bases align to TRBD1. The junction had 1 base not matched to a gene; V was cut back by 0 bases and J by 5 bases. In germline, CDR1 is SGHRS, CDR2 YFSETQ. The CDR3 runs 14 residues. The CDR3 reads CASSLGTGGDEQYF. CDR3 sequence (DNA): TGCGCCAGCAGCTTGGGGACAGGGGGCGACGAGCAGTACTTC.

This clonotype was counted many times. The chain recombines TRBV12-3 or TRBV12-4 with TRBJ2-1; D uncertain. V was trimmed by 4 bases and J by 6 bases, leaving 19 bases between them. CDR3 length: 16 amino acids. The CDR3: CASSSSALRHINEQFF. CDR3 DNA: TGTGCCAGCAGTTCATCCGCGCTTCGACATATCAATGAGCAGTTCTTC.

This clonotype has a count of ten or more. The chain combines TRBV7-9 with TRBJ2-1; D might be TRBD1 (5 bases). Germline loops: CDR1 SEHNR, CDR2 FQNEAQ (reference sequence). Trimming left V 4 bases short and J 9 bases short, with 10 bases between. This CDR3 has 12 amino acids. CDR3 residues: CASSSGFPEQFF. CDR3 DNA: TGTGCCAGCAGCTCAGGGTTTCCTGAGCAGTTCTTC.

J is TRBJ1-2 and V is TRBV29-1; D is possibly TRBD1 (6 bases). This CDR3 spans 13 amino acids. V lost 6 bases to trimming and J lost 4 bases, with 15 bases between them. Germline assignment: CDR1 SQVTM and CDR2 ANQGSEA. The CDR3 protein is CSVVQGYPYGYTF. CDR3 bases: TGCAGCGTCGTACAGGGTTACCCCTATGGCTACACCTTC.

The genes are TRBV4-2 and TRBJ2-3; D not certain. Trimming left V 1 base short and J 5 bases short, with 7 bases between. The CDR3 runs to 13 residues. CDR1 LGHNA and CDR2 YNFKEQ come from the germline V gene. The CDR3 protein is CASSQAAEDTQYF. CDR3 in DNA: TGTGCCAGCAGCCAAGCGGCAGAAGATACGCAGTATTTT.

This clonotype was counted at least ten times. V usage is TRBV12-3 or TRBV12-4 and J usage is TRBJ2-5; tentatively, D is TRBD1 (6 bases). This CDR3 has 13 residues. Between the trimmed V and J ends, which lost 3 bases and 4 bases, there was a span of 9 bases. The CDR3 region is CASSLDSSETQYF. CDR3 DNA: TGTGCCAGCAGTTTGGACAGTTCAGAGACCCAGTACTTC.

The chain employs TRBV7-3 and TRBJ2-2, with 8 bases aligning to TRBD1. V was clipped by 5 bases and J by 0 bases; unmatched bases: 8. Germline CDR1 and CDR2: SGHTA and FQGTGA. This CDR3 has 17 amino acids. As DNA, the CDR3 is TGTGCCAGCAGCCCATTTACGACAGGGGCGAACACCGGGGAGCTGTTTTTT. Residues: CASSPFTTGANTGELFF.

The genes are TRBV12-3 or TRBV12-4 and TRBJ2-1, with 7 positions matching TRBD2. This CDR3 has 15 residues. V lost 6 bases to trimming and J lost 4 bases; unmatched junction nucleotides: 9. CDR3 in amino acids: CASRGASGVYNEQFF. CDR3 nucleotides: TGTGCCAGCAGAGGGGCTAGCGGAGTATACAATGAGCAGTTCTTC.

V gene TRBV7-9 combines with J gene TRBJ1-1; D gene uncertain. The CDR3 contains 13 residues. The germline V gene has CDR1 SEHNR and CDR2 FQNEAQ (reference sequence). The germline V and J ends were trimmed by 8 bases and 2 bases, with 12 bases remaining between them. The DNA for the CDR3 is TGTGCCAGCCTTGTTTTGGAAAACACTGAAGCTTTCTTT. This codes for CASLVLENTEAFF.

This clonotype has a handful of counts. V usage is TRBV15 and J usage is TRBJ2-1; 9 nucleotides match TRBD1. The germline V gene encodes CDR1 LNHNV and CDR2 YYDKDF (reference sequence). V lost 5 bases to trimming and J lost 8 bases; unmatched junction nucleotides: 10. This CDR3 has 15 amino acids. CDR3 region: CATSGDRDYFDEQFF. The CDR3 DNA sequence: TGTGCCACCAGCGGGGACAGGGATTATTTTGATGAGCAGTTCTTC. Together with reference TRBV15 and TRBJ2-1, the CDR3 gives the full variable domain: DAMVIQNPRYQVTQFGKPVTLSCSQTLNHNVMYWYQQKSSQAPKLLFHYYDKDFNNEADTPDNFQSRRPNTSFCFLDIRSPGLGDTAMYLCATSGDRDYFDEQFFGPGTRLTVL.

This clonotype has only a few counts. The V and J genes are TRBV24-1 and TRBJ2-3, with 8 bases that match TRBD2. Trimming removed 1 base from V and 5 bases from J; junction bases left unmatched: 10. Germline assignment: CDR1 KGHDR and CDR2 SFDVKD. CDR3 length: 17 residues. CDR3 DNA sequence: TGTGCCACCAGTGATTTTGGGAAACTAGCGGAGGGAGATACGCAGTATTTT. Amino acid sequence: CATSDFGKLAEGDTQYF.

The rearrangement links TRBV7-9 to TRBJ2-3; 11 bases line up with TRBD2. The CDR3 has 16 residues. The V and J ends lost 5 bases and 1 base, in that order; junction bases with no gene match: 5. Germline V CDR1 and CDR2: SEHNR, FQNEAQ (reference sequence). The CDR3, as DNA: TGTGCCAGCAGCCGACTAGCGGGGTCAGGCACAGATACGCAGTATTTT. Protein: CASSRLAGSGTDTQYF.